What follows describes a single TCR beta chain. The table lists this clonotype with many counts. Which antigen it targets is not known. It has no much larger one-base neighbor in the sample; base qualities were not kept. Library prep was done by RT-PCR. Instrument on record: Illumina HiSeq 2500. TCRdb redid the processing of the public reads, applying fastp at Q25 and MiXCR, and retained in-frame beta chains. Each entry merges the rows of one CDR3 protein and shows their most common DNA and genes. The sample table lists roughly 180,000 distinct CDR3 sequences, nearly 9.5% of them with a count of one. The ten largest clones add up to 11% of the sample. Inclusive of the bounding cysteine and phenylalanine, the CDR3 is 16 residues long. The CDR3 DNA has 48 bases and is translated from base 1. Looking up the germline V gene (reference sequence) yields CDR1 DFQATT and CDR2 SNEGSKA. Relative to germline, V is missing 3 bases and J is missing 5 bases, with 14 bases of the junction outside any gene match.

The entry originates in a study of response to subunit inactivated influenza vaccine (dated by TCRdb to the late 2010s). Background for the entire study: The study used deep quantitative T cell receptor repertoire profiling to track responses to a trivalent subunit inactivated influenza vaccine.

The investigation overall reported the following: It was suggested by the authors that each seasonal influenza vaccination may recruit only a limited number of new T cells.

The TCR was taken from a man in his fifties or sixties who received an inactivated influenza vaccine. Donor details come from another sample of the same person, matched by shared clones. The chain links TRBV20-1 with TRBJ2-3, with TRBD2 matching 7 junction bases. The sample here was non-naive T cells sorted from PBMCs, taken on the day of vaccination. Read against the paper, the sample's cell subset or site label means: memory T cell fraction. The DNA reads TGCAGTGCTAGTAATCTTGGGGGGGAAGCGGGAGATACGCAGTATTTT. Protein translation: CSASNLGGEAGDTQYF.